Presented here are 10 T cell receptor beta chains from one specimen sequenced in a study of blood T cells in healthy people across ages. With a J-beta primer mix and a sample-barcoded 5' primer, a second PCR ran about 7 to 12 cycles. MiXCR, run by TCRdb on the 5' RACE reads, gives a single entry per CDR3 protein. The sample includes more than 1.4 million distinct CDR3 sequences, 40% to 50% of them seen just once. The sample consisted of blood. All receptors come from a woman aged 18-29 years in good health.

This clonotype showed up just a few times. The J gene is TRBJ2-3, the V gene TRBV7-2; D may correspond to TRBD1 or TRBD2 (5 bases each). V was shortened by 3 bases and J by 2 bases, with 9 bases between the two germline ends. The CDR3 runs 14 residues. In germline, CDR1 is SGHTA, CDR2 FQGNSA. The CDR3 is CASSFVGATDTQYF. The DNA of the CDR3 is TGTGCCAGCAGCTTTGTCGGGGCCACAGATACGCAGTATTTT.

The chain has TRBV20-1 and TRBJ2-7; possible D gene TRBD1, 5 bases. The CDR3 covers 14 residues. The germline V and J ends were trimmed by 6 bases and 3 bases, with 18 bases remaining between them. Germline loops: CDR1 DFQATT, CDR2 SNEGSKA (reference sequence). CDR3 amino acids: CSASTQGPNYEQYF. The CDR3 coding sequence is TGCAGTGCCTCAACTCAGGGTCCCAACTACGAGCAGTACTTC.

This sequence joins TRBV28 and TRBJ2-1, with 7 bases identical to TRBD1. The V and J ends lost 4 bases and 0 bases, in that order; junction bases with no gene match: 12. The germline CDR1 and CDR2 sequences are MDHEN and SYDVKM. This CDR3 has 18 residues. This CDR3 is CASSSTGTAGSSYNEQFF. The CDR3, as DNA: TGTGCCAGCAGTTCGACAGGGACCGCTGGGAGCTCCTACAATGAGCAGTTCTTC.

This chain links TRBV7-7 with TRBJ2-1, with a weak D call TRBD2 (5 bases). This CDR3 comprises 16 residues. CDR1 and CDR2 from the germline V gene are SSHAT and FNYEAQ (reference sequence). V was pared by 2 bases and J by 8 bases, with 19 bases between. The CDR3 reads CASSLRGAEWADEQFF. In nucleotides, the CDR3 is TGTGCCAGCAGCTTAAGAGGAGCGGAGTGGGCGGATGAGCAGTTCTTC.

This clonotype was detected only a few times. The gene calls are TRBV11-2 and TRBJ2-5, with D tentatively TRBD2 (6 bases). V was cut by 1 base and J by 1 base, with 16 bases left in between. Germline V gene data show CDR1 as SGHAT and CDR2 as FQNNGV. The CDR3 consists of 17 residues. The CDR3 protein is CASSLVGVAASQETQYF. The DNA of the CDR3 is TGTGCCAGCAGCTTAGTAGGGGTAGCGGCCTCCCAAGAGACCCAGTACTTC. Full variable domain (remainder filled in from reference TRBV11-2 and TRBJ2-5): EAGVAQSPRYKIIEKRQSVAFWCNPISGHATLYWYQQILGQGPKLLIQFQNNGVVDDSQLPKDRFSAERLKGVDSTLKIQPAKLEDSAVYLCASSLVGVAASQETQYFGPGTRLLVL.

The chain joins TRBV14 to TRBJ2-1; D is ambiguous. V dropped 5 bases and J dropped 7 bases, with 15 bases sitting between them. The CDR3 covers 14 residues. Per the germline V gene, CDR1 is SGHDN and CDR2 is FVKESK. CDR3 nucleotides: TGTGCCAGCAGCACAGACTGCTACTCGAATGAGCAGTTCTTC. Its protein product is CASSTDCYSNEQFF.

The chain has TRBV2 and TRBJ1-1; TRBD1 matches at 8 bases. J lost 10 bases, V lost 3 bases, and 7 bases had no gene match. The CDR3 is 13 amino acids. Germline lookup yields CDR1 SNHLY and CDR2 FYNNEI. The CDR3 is CASSDQGARGAFF. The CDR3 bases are TGTGCCAGCAGTGATCAGGGGGCGCGGGGAGCTTTCTTT.

The CDR3 region is CATSRSRTLNTEAFF. The CDR3 coding sequence is TGTGCCACCAGCAGATCCAGGACATTGAACACTGAAGCTTTCTTT. V usage is TRBV15 and J usage is TRBJ1-1; tentatively, D is TRBD1 (5 bases). The CDR3 runs 15 residues. Germline-derived CDR1 and CDR2 are LNHNV and YYDKDF (reference sequence). Trimming shortened V by 2 bases and J by 0 bases, and 10 bases separated the two germline ends.

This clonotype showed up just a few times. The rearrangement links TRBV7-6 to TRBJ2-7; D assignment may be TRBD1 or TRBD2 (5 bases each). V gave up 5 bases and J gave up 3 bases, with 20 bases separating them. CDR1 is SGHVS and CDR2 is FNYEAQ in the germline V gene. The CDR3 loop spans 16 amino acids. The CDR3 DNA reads TGTGCCAGCAGCCCAGTAGGGACGAGCGTAGACTACGAGCAGTACTTC. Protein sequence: CASSPVGTSVDYEQYF.

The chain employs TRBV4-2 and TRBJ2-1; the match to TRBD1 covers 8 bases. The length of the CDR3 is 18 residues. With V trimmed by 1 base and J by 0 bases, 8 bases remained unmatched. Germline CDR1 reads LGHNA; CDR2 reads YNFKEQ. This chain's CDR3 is CASSQAPGGLNSYNEQFF. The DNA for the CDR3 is TGTGCCAGCAGCCAAGCCCCAGGGGGCCTGAACTCCTACAATGAGCAGTTCTTC.